One sample yielded the 2 T cell receptor beta chains listed below, sequenced in a study of shared clonotypes between healthy human individuals. Produced via immunoSEQ multiplex PCR; TCRdb's table is partial and in-frame only. The sample lists over a million clones, more than 95% seen once, with over 1% in the top ten. The sample consisted of naive CD4+ T cells sorted from blood. As for subset: CD45RA+ positively selected. These receptor sequences come from a man younger than 45 in good health.

The rearrangement uses TRBV7-8 and TRBJ2-7, with TRBD1 matching 8 bases. V trimming: 5 bases; J trimming: 2 bases; junction bases outside the gene matches: 5. The CDR3 length is 14 residues. Germline CDR1 SGHVS, CDR2 FQNEAQ. Written as DNA, the CDR3 is TGTGCCAGCAGCGCCAAGACAGGGGCCTACGAGCAGTACTTC. Translated: CASSAKTGAYEQYF.

The chain carries TRBV6-1 and TRBJ1-2; perhaps TRBD1 as D (5 bases). Trimming pared 6 bases from V and 2 bases from J, leaving 16 bases between. The CDR3 contains 15 residues. CDR1 is MNHNS and CDR2 is SASEGT in the germline V gene. The CDR3 nucleotides are TGTGCCAGCAGGGAGAGACAGCCCAGCAACTATGGCTACACCTTC. This sequence encodes CASRERQPSNYGYTF.